What follows are 17 T cell receptor beta chains derived from one specimen sequenced in a study of molecular identifiers for immune sequencing clone quantification. Via MiXCR, TCRdb re-called the PCR reads, giving one row per CDR3 protein. Seen here are approximately 590,000 distinct CDR3 sequences, roughly 23% observed once, and the top ten hold about 0.78%. Input material: naive CD8+ T cells from blood, with Jurkat cell RNA spiked in. Subset indicated: FACS-sorted CD8+CD4-CCR7+CD45RA+ naive T cells. Every receptor here comes from a human donor in good health. Some libraries in this study had Jurkat cell RNA spiked in.

This clonotype was detected only a few times. V gene TRBV28 combines with J gene TRBJ1-1, with D perhaps TRBD1 (6 bases). Trimming pared 9 bases from V and 7 bases from J, leaving 12 bases between. This CDR3 comprises 11 residues. The germline V gene has CDR1 MDHEN and CDR2 SYDVKM. CDR3 bases: TGTGCCAGTAAGACAGGACTTGAAGCTTTCTTT. This translates into CASKTGLEAFF.

There are many counts of this clonotype. One junction end does not reproduce the germline sequence, and a read error may be involved. The chain couples TRBV3-1 to TRBJ1-5; D is ambiguous. The CDR3 has 15 residues. CDR1 LGHDT and CDR2 YNNKEL come from the germline V gene (reference sequence). CDR3 residues: CASSQDLQSNQPQHF. The CDR3 bases are TGCGCCAGCAGCCAAGATTTACAGAGCAATCAGCCCCAGCATTTT.

This clonotype turned up a few times. J is TRBJ2-2 and V is TRBV4-3, with 7 nucleotides matching TRBD2. Germline CDR1 LGHNA, CDR2 YSLEER. The CDR3 covers 17 residues. V lost 0 bases and J lost 4; bases outside the gene matches: 8. Here the CDR3 reads CASSQDRGTTSTGELFF. The CDR3 DNA sequence: TGCGCCAGCAGCCAAGATCGCGGGACTACGAGCACCGGGGAGCTGTTTTTT.

This clonotype was observed a few times. The chain uses TRBV5-8 and TRBJ1-1, with D possibly being TRBD1 (6 bases). CDR3 length: 15 amino acids. CDR1 and CDR2 (germline): SGHTS, YDEGEE. V dropped 0 bases and J dropped 4 bases, with 13 bases sitting between them. CDR3 coding DNA: TGTGCCAGCAGCTTGGGTATCAGGGGAAGCACTGAAGCTTTCTTT. Translated: CASSLGIRGSTEAFF.

This clonotype was seen at least ten times. V and J are TRBV28 and TRBJ2-3; 8 bases agree with TRBD2. This CDR3 spans 17 amino acids. Germline trimming cut 5 bases from V and 0 bases from J; bases unmatched to any gene: 10. Germline assignment: CDR1 MDHEN and CDR2 SYDVKM. Here the CDR3 reads CASSLPVLAASTDTQYF. The CDR3 DNA reads as TGTGCCAGCAGTCTCCCCGTACTAGCGGCTAGCACAGATACGCAGTATTTT.

The chain is built from TRBV15 and TRBJ2-1, with 7 bases lining up with TRBD2. Losses at the gene ends were 6 bases for V and 4 bases for J; bases not matched to a gene: 3. Germline assignment: CDR1 LNHNV and CDR2 YYDKDF (reference sequence). The CDR3 is 13 amino acids. CDR3 bases: TGTGCCACCAGTGCGGGAGCTTACAATGAGCAGTTCTTC. Its protein product is CATSAGAYNEQFF.

As regards this clonotype: One end of the junction varies from germline; a read error may be responsible. The chain combines TRBV4-3 with TRBJ1-2, with no clear D. This CDR3 spans 19 amino acids. CDR1 and CDR2 (germline): LGHNA, YSLEER. Written as DNA, the CDR3 is TGCGCCAGCAGCCAAGATAGTTCGGGGTGGAGGGTGGAAGTCTATGACTACACCTTC. Translated: CASSQDSSGWRVEVYDYTF.

The table lists this clonotype with many counts. The chain couples TRBV5-1 to TRBJ2-7, with no clear D. The CDR3 is made up of 13 amino acids. The V end was cut by 0 bases, the J end by 7 bases, with 11 bases between. CDR1 is SGHRS, CDR2 YFSETQ, per germline. The CDR3 DNA reads as TGCGCCAGCAGCTTGGAGCCCAGCGATGAGCAGTACTTC. Encoded protein: CASSLEPSDEQYF.

The chain has TRBV5-1 and TRBJ2-2, with D maybe TRBD1 (5 bases). This CDR3 is built from 14 residues. Trimming left V 0 bases short and J 5 bases short, with 8 bases between. The V gene's germline CDR1 is SGHRS and CDR2 YFSETQ. DNA of the CDR3: TGCGCCAGCAGCTTGGTGGGGCAGACCGGGGAGCTGTTTTTT. Its translation is CASSLVGQTGELFF.

This clonotype was counted at least ten times. The rearrangement uses TRBV24-1 and TRBJ2-2, with 9 bases matching TRBD1. The CDR3 totals 13 residues. CDR1 KGHDR and CDR2 SFDVKD come from the germline V gene. V was pared by 4 bases and J by 7 bases, with 0 bases of the junction left unmatched. CDR3 loop: CATSEDRGGELFF. In DNA form, the CDR3 reads TGTGCCACCAGTGAGGACAGGGGCGGGGAGCTGTTTTTT.

Comments on this clonotype: At one boundary the junction diverges from the germline segment, which might be a read error. The genes are TRBV10-3 and TRBJ2-3; 10 bases fit TRBD2. The CDR3 runs 15 residues. In germline, CDR1 is ENHRY, CDR2 SYGVKD. In nucleotides, the CDR3 is TGTGCCATCAGTGAGCCCCGCCTAGCGGGGGATACGGAGTATTTT. Its translation is CAISEPRLAGDTEYF.

On this clonotype: This may be a read error, as it is one base from a much larger clone. V and J are TRBV4-3 and TRBJ1-3; weak D call: TRBD1 (5 bases). This CDR3 is 15 amino acids long. The germline V gene encodes CDR1 LGHNA and CDR2 YSLEER. Here the CDR3 reads CASSQGRAPGNTLYF. CDR3 coding DNA: TGCGCCAGCAGCCAAGGCAGGGCGCCTGGAAACACCCTATATTTT.

The V and J genes are TRBV19 and TRBJ2-7; 9 bases map to TRBD1. The junction had 4 bases not matched to a gene; V was cut back by 7 bases and J by 3 bases. Germline V gene sequence: CDR1 LNHDA, CDR2 SQIVND (reference sequence). The CDR3 spans 13 residues. The DNA for the CDR3 is TGTGCCAGTACCCCGACAGGGGGCTACGAGCAGTACTTC. This encodes CASTPTGGYEQYF. Complete variable domain (other parts from reference TRBV19 and TRBJ2-7): DGGITQSPKYLFRKEGQNVTLSCEQNLNHDAMYWYRQDPGQGLRLIYYSQIVNDFQKGDIAEGYSVSREKKESFPLTVTSAQKNPTAFYLCASTPTGGYEQYFGPGTRLTVT.

J is TRBJ2-3 and V is TRBV7-9, with 11 bases aligning to TRBD2. CDR3 length equals 15 residues. Trimming at V came to 5 bases and at J to 4 bases, leaving 5 bases not matched to a gene. Per germline, CDR1 SEHNR and CDR2 FQNEAQ (reference sequence). The CDR3 DNA reads TGTGCCAGCAGCGTACTAGCGGGGGCGTCAGATACGCAGTATTTT. This codes for CASSVLAGASDTQYF. The full variable domain, rest sourced from reference TRBV7-9 and TRBJ2-3, is DTGVSQNPRHKITKRGQNVTFRCDPISEHNRLYWYRQTLGQGPEFLTYFQNEAQLEKSRLLSDRFSAERPKGSFSTLEIQRTEQGDSAMYLCASSVLAGASDTQYFGPGTRLTVL.

In its sample, this clonotype was seen a few times. The rearrangement links TRBV6-5 to TRBJ1-1; no firm D call. The CDR3 is 12 residues long. Trimming pared 6 bases from V and 4 bases from J, leaving 9 bases between. Germline assignment: CDR1 MNHEY and CDR2 SVGAGI. Here the CDR3 DNA reads TGTGCCAGCAGACGACTAGGCACTGAAGCTTTCTTT. Translated: CASRRLGTEAFF.

This clonotype showed up just once. A read error may explain this, as a much larger clone is one base away. The chain joins TRBV5-1 to TRBJ1-1; D ambiguous. CDR3 size: 13 residues. CDR1 is SGHRS and CDR2 is YFSETQ in the germline V gene. With 5 bases removed from V and 1 base from J, the gap between germline ends came to 9 bases. The CDR3 bases are TGCGCCAGCAGGTCCAACCAGAACACTGAAGCTTTCTTT. This sequence encodes CASRSNQNTEAFF.

This clonotype has at least ten counts. V is TRBV30 and J is TRBJ1-6; D gene uncertain. Germline assignment: CDR1 GTSNPN and CDR2 SVGIG (reference sequence). V was trimmed by 0 bases and J by 7 bases, leaving 10 bases between them. This CDR3 contains 14 residues. DNA for the CDR3: TGTGCCTGGAGTGTATCCGTGTGGAATTCACCCCTCCACTTT. This codes for CAWSVSVWNSPLHF.